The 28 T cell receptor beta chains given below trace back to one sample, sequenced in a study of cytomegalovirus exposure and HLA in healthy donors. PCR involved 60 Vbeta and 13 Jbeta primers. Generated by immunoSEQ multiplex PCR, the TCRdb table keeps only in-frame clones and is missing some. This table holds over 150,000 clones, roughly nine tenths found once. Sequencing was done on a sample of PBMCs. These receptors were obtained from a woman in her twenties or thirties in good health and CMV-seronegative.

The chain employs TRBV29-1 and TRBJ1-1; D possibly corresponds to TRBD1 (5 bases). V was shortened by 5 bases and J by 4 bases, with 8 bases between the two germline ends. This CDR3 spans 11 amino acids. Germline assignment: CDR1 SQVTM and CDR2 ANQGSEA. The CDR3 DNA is TGCAGCGTTCGGGGGTCCACTGAAGCTTTCTTT. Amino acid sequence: CSVRGSTEAFF.

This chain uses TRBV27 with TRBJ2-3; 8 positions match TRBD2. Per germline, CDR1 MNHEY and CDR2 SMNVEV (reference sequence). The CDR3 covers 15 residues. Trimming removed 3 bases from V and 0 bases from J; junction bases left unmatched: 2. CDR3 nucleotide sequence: TGTGCCAGCAGTTTCCCTAGCGGGAGCACAGATACGCAGTATTTT. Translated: CASSFPSGSTDTQYF.

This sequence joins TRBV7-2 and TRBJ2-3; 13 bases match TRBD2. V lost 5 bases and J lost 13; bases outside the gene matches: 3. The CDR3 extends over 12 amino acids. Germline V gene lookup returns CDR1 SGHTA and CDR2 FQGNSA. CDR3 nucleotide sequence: TGTGCCAGCAGCCCCACTAGCGGGGGGGAGTATTTT. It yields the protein CASSPTSGGEYF.

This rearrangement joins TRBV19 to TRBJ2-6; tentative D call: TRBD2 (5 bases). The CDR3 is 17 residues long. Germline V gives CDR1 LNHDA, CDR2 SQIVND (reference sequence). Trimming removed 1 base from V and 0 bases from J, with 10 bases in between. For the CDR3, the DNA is TGTGCCAGTAGTATAGGAGTAGGGAGCTCTGGGGCCAACGTCCTGACTTTC. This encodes CASSIGVGSSGANVLTF.

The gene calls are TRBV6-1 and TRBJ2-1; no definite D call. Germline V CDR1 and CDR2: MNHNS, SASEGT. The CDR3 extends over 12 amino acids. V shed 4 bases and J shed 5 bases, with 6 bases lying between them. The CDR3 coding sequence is TGTGCCAGCAGTGCCTCTAACAATGAGCAGTTCTTC. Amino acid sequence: CASSASNNEQFF.

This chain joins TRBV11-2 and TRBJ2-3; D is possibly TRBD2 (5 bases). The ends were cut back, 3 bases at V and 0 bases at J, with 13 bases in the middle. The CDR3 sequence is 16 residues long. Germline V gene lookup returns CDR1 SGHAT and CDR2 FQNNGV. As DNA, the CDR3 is TGTGCCAGCAGCTTGAGGGCCTTAAAGAGCACAGATACGCAGTATTTT. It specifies CASSLRALKSTDTQYF. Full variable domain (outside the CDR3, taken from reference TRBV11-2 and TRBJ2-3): EAGVAQSPRYKIIEKRQSVAFWCNPISGHATLYWYQQILGQGPKLLIQFQNNGVVDDSQLPKDRFSAERLKGVDSTLKIQPAKLEDSAVYLCASSLRALKSTDTQYFGPGTRLTVL.

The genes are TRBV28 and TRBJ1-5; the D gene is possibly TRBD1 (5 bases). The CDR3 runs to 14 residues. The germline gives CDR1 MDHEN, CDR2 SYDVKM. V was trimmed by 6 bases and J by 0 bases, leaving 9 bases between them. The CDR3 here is CASRVTVSNQPQHF. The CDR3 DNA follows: TGTGCCAGCAGGGTGACAGTTAGCAATCAGCCCCAGCATTTT.

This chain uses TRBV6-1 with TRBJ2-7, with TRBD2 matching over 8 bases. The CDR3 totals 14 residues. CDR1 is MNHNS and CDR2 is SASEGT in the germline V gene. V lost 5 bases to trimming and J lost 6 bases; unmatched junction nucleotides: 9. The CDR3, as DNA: TGTGCCAGCAGTAAAAGACTAGCGACGGGCGAGCAGTACTTC. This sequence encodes CASSKRLATGEQYF.

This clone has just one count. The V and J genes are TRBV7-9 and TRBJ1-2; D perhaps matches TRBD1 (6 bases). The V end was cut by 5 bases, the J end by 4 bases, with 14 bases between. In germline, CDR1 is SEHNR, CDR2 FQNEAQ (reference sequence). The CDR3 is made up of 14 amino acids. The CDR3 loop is CASSHTDRPYGYTF. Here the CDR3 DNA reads TGTGCCAGCAGCCATACGGACAGACCCTATGGCTACACCTTC. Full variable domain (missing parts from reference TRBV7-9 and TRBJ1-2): DTGVSQNPRHKITKRGQNVTFRCDPISEHNRLYWYRQTLGQGPEFLTYFQNEAQLEKSRLLSDRFSAERPKGSFSTLEIQRTEQGDSAMYLCASSHTDRPYGYTFGSGTRLTVV.

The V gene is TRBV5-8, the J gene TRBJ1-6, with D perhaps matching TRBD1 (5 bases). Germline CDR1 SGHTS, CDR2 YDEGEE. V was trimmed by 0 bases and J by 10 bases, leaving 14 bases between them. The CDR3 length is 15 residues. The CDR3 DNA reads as TGTGCCAGCAGCTTGGGTGGCCAGGGAAGCTCACCCCTCCACTTT. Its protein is CASSLGGQGSSPLHF.

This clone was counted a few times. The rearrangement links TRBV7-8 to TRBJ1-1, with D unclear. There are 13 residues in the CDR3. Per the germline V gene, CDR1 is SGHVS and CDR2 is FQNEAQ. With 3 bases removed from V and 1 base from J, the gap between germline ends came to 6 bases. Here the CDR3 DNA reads TGTGCCAGCAGCTTCGGTGGGAACACTGAAGCTTTCTTT. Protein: CASSFGGNTEAFF.

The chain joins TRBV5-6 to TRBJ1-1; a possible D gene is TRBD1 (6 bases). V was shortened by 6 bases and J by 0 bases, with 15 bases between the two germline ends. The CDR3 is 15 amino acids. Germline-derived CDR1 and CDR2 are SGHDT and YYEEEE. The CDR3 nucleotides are TGTGCCAGCAACTCAGGGGCGGGGGTGAACACTGAAGCTTTCTTT. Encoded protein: CASNSGAGVNTEAFF. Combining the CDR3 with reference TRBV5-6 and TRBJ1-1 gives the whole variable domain DAGVTQSPTHLIKTRGQQVTLRCSPKSGHDTVSWYQQALGQGPQFIFQYYEEEERQRGNFPDRFSGHQFPNYSSELNVNALLLGDSALYLCASNSGAGVNTEAFFGQGTRLTVV.

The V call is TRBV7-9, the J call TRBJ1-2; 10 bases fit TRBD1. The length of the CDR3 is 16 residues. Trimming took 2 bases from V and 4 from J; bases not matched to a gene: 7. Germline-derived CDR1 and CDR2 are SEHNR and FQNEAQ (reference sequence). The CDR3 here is CASSLPRTGGSYGYTF. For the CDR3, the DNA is TGTGCCAGCAGCTTACCTCGGACAGGGGGAAGCTATGGCTACACCTTC.

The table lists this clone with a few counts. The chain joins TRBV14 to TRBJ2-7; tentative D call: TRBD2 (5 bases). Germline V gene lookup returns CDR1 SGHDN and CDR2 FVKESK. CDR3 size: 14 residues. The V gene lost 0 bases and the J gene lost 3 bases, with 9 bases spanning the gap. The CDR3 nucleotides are TGTGCCAGCAGCCAAGAAACCCGGGGCTACGAGCAGTACTTC. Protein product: CASSQETRGYEQYF.

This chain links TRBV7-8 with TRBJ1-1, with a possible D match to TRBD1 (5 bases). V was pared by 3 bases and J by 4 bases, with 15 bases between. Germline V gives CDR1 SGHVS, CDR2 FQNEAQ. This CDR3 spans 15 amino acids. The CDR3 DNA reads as TGTGCCAGCAGCTTGCAGGGAAATAGGGTCACTGAAGCTTTCTTT. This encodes CASSLQGNRVTEAFF. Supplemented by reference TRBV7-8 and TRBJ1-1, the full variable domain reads GAGVSQSPRYKVAKRGQDVALRCDPISGHVSLFWYQQALGQGPEFLTYFQNEAQLDKSGLPSDRFFAERPEGSVSTLKIQRTQQEDSAVYLCASSLQGNRVTEAFFGQGTRLTVV.

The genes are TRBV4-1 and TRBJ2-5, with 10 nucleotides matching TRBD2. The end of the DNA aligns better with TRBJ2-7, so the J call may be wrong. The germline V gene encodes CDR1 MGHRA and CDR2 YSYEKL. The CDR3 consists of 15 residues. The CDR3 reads CASSPGTSEVYEQYF. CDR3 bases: TGCGCCAGCAGCCCTGGGACTAGCGAGGTCTACGAGCAGTACTTC.

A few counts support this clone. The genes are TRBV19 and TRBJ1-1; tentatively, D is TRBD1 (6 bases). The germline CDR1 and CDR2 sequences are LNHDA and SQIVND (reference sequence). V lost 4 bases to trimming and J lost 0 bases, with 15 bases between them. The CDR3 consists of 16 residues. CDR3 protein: CASSRGLLSMNTEAFF. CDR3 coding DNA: TGTGCCAGTAGTAGGGGGCTTTTATCCATGAACACTGAAGCTTTCTTT.

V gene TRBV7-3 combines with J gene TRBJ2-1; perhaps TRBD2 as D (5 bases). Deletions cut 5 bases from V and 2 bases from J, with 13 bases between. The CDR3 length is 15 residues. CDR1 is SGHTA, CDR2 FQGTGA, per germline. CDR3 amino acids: CASSETTSPYNEQFF. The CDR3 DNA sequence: TGTGCCAGCAGCGAAACTACTAGTCCCTACAATGAGCAGTTCTTC.

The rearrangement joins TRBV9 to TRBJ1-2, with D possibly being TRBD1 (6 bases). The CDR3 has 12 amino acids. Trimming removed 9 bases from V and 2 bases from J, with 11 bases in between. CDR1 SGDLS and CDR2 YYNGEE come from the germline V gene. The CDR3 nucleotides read TGTGCCACTACGGACAGAAACTATGGCTACACCTTC. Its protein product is CATTDRNYGYTF.

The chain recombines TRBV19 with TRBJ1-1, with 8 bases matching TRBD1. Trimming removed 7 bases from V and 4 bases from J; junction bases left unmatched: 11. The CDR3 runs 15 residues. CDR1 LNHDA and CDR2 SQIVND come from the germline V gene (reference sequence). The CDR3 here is CASIRQGRGSTEAFF. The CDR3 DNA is TGTGCCAGTATCAGACAGGGGCGCGGGTCCACTGAAGCTTTCTTT.

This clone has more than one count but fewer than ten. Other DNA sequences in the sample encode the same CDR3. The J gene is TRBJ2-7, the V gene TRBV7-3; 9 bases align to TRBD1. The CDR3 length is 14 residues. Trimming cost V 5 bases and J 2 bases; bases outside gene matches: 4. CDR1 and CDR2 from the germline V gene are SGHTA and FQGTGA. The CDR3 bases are TGTGCCAGCAGCCCAGGGACAGGGACCTACGAGCAGTACTTC. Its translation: CASSPGTGTYEQYF.

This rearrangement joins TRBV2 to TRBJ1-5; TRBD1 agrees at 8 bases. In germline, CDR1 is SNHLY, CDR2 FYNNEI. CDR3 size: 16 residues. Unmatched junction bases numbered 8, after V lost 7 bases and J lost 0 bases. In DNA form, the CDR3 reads TGTGCCAGCACCGGACAGGGTCCAAATAGCAATCAGCCCCAGCATTTT. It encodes CASTGQGPNSNQPQHF.

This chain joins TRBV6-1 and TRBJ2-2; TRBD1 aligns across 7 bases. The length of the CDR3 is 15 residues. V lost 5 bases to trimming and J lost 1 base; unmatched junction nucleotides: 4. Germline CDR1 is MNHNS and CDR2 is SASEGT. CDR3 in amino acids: CASSSGTENTGELFF. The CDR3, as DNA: TGTGCCAGCAGTTCCGGGACAGAGAACACCGGGGAGCTGTTTTTT.

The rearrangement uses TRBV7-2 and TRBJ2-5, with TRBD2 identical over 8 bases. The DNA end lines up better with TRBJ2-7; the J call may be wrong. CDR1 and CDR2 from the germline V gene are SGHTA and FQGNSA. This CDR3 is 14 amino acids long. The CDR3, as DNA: TGTGCCAGCAGCTTTAGCGGGGCCGCCTACGAGCAGTACTTC. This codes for CASSFSGAAYEQYF.

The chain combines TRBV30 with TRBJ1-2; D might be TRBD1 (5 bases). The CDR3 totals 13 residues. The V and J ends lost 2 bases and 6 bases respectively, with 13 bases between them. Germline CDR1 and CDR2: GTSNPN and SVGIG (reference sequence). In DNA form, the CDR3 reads TGTGCCTGGAGTCGGGGGGGATTGAATGGCTACACCTTC. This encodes CAWSRGGLNGYTF.

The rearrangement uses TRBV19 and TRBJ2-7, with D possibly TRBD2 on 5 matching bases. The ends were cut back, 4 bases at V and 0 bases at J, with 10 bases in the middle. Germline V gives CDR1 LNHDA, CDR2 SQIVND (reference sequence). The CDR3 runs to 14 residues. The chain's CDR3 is CASSSSGISYEQYF. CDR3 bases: TGTGCCAGTAGTAGTTCGGGGATCTCCTACGAGCAGTACTTC.

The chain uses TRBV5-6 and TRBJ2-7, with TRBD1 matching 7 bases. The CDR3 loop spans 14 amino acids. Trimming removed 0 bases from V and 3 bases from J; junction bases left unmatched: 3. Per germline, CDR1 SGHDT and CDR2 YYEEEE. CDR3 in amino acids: CASSLAGQIYEQYF. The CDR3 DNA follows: TGTGCCAGCAGCTTGGCGGGACAGATCTACGAGCAGTACTTC.

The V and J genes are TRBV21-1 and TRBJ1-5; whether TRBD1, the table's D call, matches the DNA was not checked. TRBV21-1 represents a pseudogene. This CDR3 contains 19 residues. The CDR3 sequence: CASSFHRGRRPLGNQPQHF. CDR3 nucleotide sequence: TGTGCCAGCAGCTTTCACAGGGGGCGTAGGCCTCTCGGCAATCAGCCCCAGCATTTT.